These 25 T cell receptor beta chains were sequenced from one sample in a study of T-cell memory formation after mild COVID-19. TCRdb called the 5' RACE reads again in MiXCR, with one record for every CDR3 protein. The sample lists approximately 210,000 distinct CDR3 sequences; around 16% were seen once. Material: PBMCs or a T cell subset sorted from them (not recorded which). The receptor set was obtained from an adult woman who had mild COVID-19 (a few samples of this study predate the infection). Cell type and time point are not known.

The V gene is TRBV5-5, the J gene TRBJ2-7; 8 positions match TRBD1. The V segment lost 3 bases and the J segment 2 bases; nucleotides outside the gene matches: 10. The CDR3 has 16 amino acids. Germline CDR1 and CDR2: SGHKS and YYEKEE (reference sequence). The CDR3 sequence: CASSSGVGTGTYEQYF. The CDR3 bases are TGTGCCAGCAGCTCTGGAGTCGGGACAGGAACCTACGAGCAGTACTTC. Full variable domain (outside the CDR3, taken from reference TRBV5-5 and TRBJ2-7): DAGVTQSPTHLIKTRGQQVTLRCSPISGHKSVSWYQQVLGQGPQFIFQYYEKEERGRGNFPDRFSARQFPNYSSELNVNALLLGDSALYLCASSSGVGTGTYEQYFGPGTRLTVT.

The chain couples TRBV6-1 to TRBJ1-1; D remains unclear. Germline CDR1 is MNHNS and CDR2 is SASEGT. The CDR3 is made up of 13 amino acids. V gave up 2 bases and J gave up 1 base, with 5 bases separating them. CDR3 sequence (DNA): TGTGCCAGCAGTGAACCACAGAACACTGAAGCTTTCTTT. The encoded protein is CASSEPQNTEAFF.

Regarding this clonotype: A read error may be the cause here, since a much bigger clone is one base away. The V and J genes are TRBV6-5 and TRBJ1-1; TRBD1 agrees at 8 bases. The CDR3 is 14 amino acids. Per germline, CDR1 MNHEY and CDR2 SVGAGI. The V gene end was trimmed by 6 bases and the J gene end by 1 base; junction bases not matched to a gene: 4. The CDR3 sequence: CASRPGQGNTEAFF. The CDR3 nucleotides are TGTGCCAGCAGACCCGGACAGGGGAACACTGAAGCTTTCTTT.

In this sample, this clonotype turned up many times. This chain links TRBV29-1 with TRBJ2-1; D possibly corresponds to TRBD2 (5 bases). V was trimmed by 6 bases and J by 6 bases, leaving 15 bases between them. The CDR3 runs to 13 residues. Germline V lookup: CDR1 SQVTM, CDR2 ANQGSEA. CDR3 amino acids: CSVVSGLSNEQFF. CDR3 DNA: TGCAGCGTCGTGAGCGGACTCAGCAATGAGCAGTTCTTC.

The chain joins TRBV12-3 or TRBV12-4 to TRBJ1-6, with 7 bases fitting TRBD1. The ends lost 5 bases at V and 8 bases at J; junction bases unmatched: 12. The CDR3 length is 16 residues. Here the CDR3 DNA reads TGTGCCAGCAGTAAGATAGTGGGGACAGCACATTCACCCCTCCACTTT. This gives the protein CASSKIVGTAHSPLHF.

This chain joins TRBV29-1 and TRBJ1-2; no definite D call. CDR3 length equals 14 residues. Germline V gene data show CDR1 as SQVTM and CDR2 as ANQGSEA. For the CDR3, the DNA is TGCGCCAGCGGCAGCCCTGATAGAAACTATGGCTACACCTTC. Protein: CASGSPDRNYGYTF.

This clonotype was counted only a few times. The junction shows a germline mismatch at one end, possibly a read error. The CDR3 DNA follows: TGTGCCTCCGGAGCCATACCCAATGAGCGGTTCTTC. Amino acid sequence: CASGAIPNERFF. The V gene is TRBV7-9, the J gene TRBJ2-1; no clear D. The CDR3 has 12 residues. CDR1 and CDR2 from the germline V gene are SEHNR and FQNEAQ (reference sequence). Together with reference TRBV7-9 and TRBJ2-1, the CDR3 gives the full variable domain: DTGVSQNPRHKITKRGQNVTFRCDPISEHNRLYWYRQTLGQGPEFLTYFQNEAQLEKSRLLSDRFSAERPKGSFSTLEIQRTEQGDSAMYLCASGAIPNERFFGPGTRLTVL.

In this sample, this clonotype turned up a few times. The chain is built from TRBV4-3 and TRBJ1-1; D gene uncertain. This CDR3 region has 15 residues. V shed 2 bases and J shed 9 bases, with 19 bases lying between them. Germline lookup yields CDR1 LGHNA and CDR2 YSLEER. The CDR3, as DNA: TGCGCCAGCAGCCAAAATGTAGTTGGGCAGAACCAAGCTTTCTTT. Translation gives CASSQNVVGQNQAFF.

Only a few counts were recorded for this clonotype. The CDR3 DNA follows: TGTGCCAGCAGATGGGGTACCTCCTACAATGAGCAGTTCTTC. It codes for CASRWGTSYNEQFF. This rearrangement joins TRBV28 to TRBJ2-1; D gene ambiguous. This CDR3 has 14 amino acids. Germline CDR1 MDHEN, CDR2 SYDVKM. The V and J ends lost 6 bases and 0 bases respectively, with 9 bases between them.

In its sample, this clonotype was seen a few times. The V and J genes are TRBV20-1 and TRBJ2-7; 9 bases match TRBD1. From germline, CDR1 is DFQATT and CDR2 SNEGSKA (reference sequence). V was clipped by 2 bases and J by 3 bases; unmatched bases: 11. The CDR3 contains 16 residues. CDR3 residues: CSARQNPGTGRYEQYF. The CDR3 DNA follows: TGCAGTGCTAGACAAAACCCCGGGACAGGGCGCTACGAGCAGTACTTC.

The rearrangement links TRBV20-1 to TRBJ2-3; 7 nucleotides agree with TRBD2. V shed 6 bases, J shed 1 base, and the junction held 1 base outside the gene matches. The CDR3 is made up of 12 amino acids. The germline V gene encodes CDR1 DFQATT and CDR2 SNEGSKA (reference sequence). In nucleotides, the CDR3 is TGCAGTGCGGGGGGGGGCACAGATACGCAGTATTTT. Translation gives CSAGGGTDTQYF.

This chain connects TRBV5-5 to TRBJ1-1; D gene ambiguous. Trimming pared 0 bases from V and 0 bases from J, leaving 9 bases between. This CDR3 contains 15 residues. CDR1 and CDR2 (germline): SGHKS, YYEKEE (reference sequence). CDR3: CASSLGSRLNTEAFF. The CDR3 DNA reads as TGTGCCAGCAGCTTGGGATCACGGTTGAACACTGAAGCTTTCTTT.

The chain is built from TRBV4-3 and TRBJ2-3, with TRBD1 matching 8 bases. The CDR3 loop spans 16 amino acids. Germline values: CDR1 LGHNA, CDR2 YSLEER. Germline trimming cut 8 bases from V and 4 bases from J; bases unmatched to any gene: 14. The CDR3 here is CASRQERTGLSDTQYF. Written as DNA, the CDR3 is TGCGCCAGCCGTCAAGAGAGGACAGGGCTTTCAGATACGCAGTATTTT.

This clonotype was detected only a few times. The rearrangement links TRBV5-1 to TRBJ2-1; 10 nucleotides align to TRBD2. CDR1 and CDR2 from the germline V gene are SGHRS and YFSETQ. The ends lost 3 bases at V and 1 base at J; junction bases unmatched: 4. The CDR3 sequence is 16 residues long. The CDR3 sequence: CASSSLAGASYNEQFF. The CDR3 DNA is TGCGCCAGCAGCTCTCTAGCGGGGGCTTCCTACAATGAGCAGTTCTTC.

This clonotype has a count of ten or more. V and J are TRBV2 and TRBJ2-7; 7 bases fit TRBD1. Germline V gene data show CDR1 as SNHLY and CDR2 as FYNNEI. The CDR3 sequence is 13 residues long. V shed 7 bases, J shed 6 bases, and the junction held 9 bases outside the gene matches. CDR3 nucleotide sequence: TGTGCCAGCACCTTCTTGAGGGACAGCGAGCAGTACTTC. Amino acids: CASTFLRDSEQYF.

The chain uses TRBV20-1 and TRBJ2-7; 7 bases are shared with TRBD1. The J segment lost 0 bases and the V segment lost 0 bases, leaving 14 bases of the junction unmatched. The CDR3 covers 18 residues. Germline V gene sequence: CDR1 DFQATT, CDR2 SNEGSKA (reference sequence). This chain's CDR3 is CSARDRYRGQISSYEQYF. CDR3 in DNA: TGCAGTGCTAGAGACCGATATAGGGGACAGATTAGCTCCTACGAGCAGTACTTC.

This clonotype was recorded a few times. CDR3 coding DNA: TGCAGCGTCACCACTGGGGTCAATCAGCCCCAGCATTTT. Amino acids: CSVTTGVNQPQHF. The chain has TRBV29-1 and TRBJ1-5; D ambiguous. Deletions cut 6 bases from V and 3 bases from J, with 12 bases between. This CDR3 has 13 amino acids. The germline V gene has CDR1 SQVTM and CDR2 ANQGSEA.

The sample holds a few counts of this clonotype. The chain joins TRBV2 to TRBJ2-1; D unclear. CDR1 and CDR2 (germline): SNHLY, FYNNEI. The CDR3 length is 12 residues. With 2 bases removed from V and 9 bases from J, the gap between germline ends came to 8 bases. CDR3 in amino acids: CASSELSIEQFF. CDR3 DNA: TGTGCCAGCAGTGAACTTAGTATTGAGCAGTTCTTC.

This clonotype was observed a handful of times. The rearrangement links TRBV7-9 to TRBJ2-7; D is uncertain. Germline assignment: CDR1 SEHNR and CDR2 FQNEAQ (reference sequence). The CDR3 is 14 residues long. The V end was cut by 3 bases, the J end by 3 bases, with 12 bases between. CDR3 nucleotides: TGTGCCAGCAGCTTGCTTACAGACGGCTACGAGCAGTACTTC. This sequence encodes CASSLLTDGYEQYF.

This clonotype occurred a few times. The chain couples TRBV6-1 to TRBJ1-5; 10 nucleotides agree with TRBD1. The CDR3 loop spans 16 amino acids. J was trimmed by 7 bases and V by 4 bases; bases with no gene match: 10. Germline lookup yields CDR1 MNHNS and CDR2 SASEGT. The CDR3 sequence: CASSGGTGEFRQPQHF. Written as DNA, the CDR3 is TGTGCCAGCAGTGGAGGGACAGGGGAGTTTAGACAGCCCCAGCATTTT.

Only a few counts were recorded for this clonotype. The chain couples TRBV12-3 or TRBV12-4 to TRBJ1-1, with 7 bases aligning to TRBD1. The CDR3 consists of 14 residues. V lost 6 bases and J lost 0; bases outside the gene matches: 4. The CDR3 spells CASRRGQMNTEAFF. CDR3 sequence (DNA): TGTGCCAGCAGACGGGGACAGATGAACACTGAAGCTTTCTTT.

This clonotype has a handful of counts. The rearrangement uses TRBV12-3 or TRBV12-4 and TRBJ2-3; D might be TRBD2 (6 bases). Trimming pared 3 bases from V and 1 base from J, leaving 11 bases between. The CDR3 runs 15 residues. For the CDR3, the DNA is TGTGCCAGCAGTTTTTCGGGGGTCGGCACAGATACGCAGTATTTT. Amino acid sequence: CASSFSGVGTDTQYF.

The V and J genes are TRBV5-1 and TRBJ1-2; 10 bases fit TRBD1. CDR1 SGHRS and CDR2 YFSETQ come from the germline V gene. The ends lost 4 bases at V and 3 bases at J; junction bases unmatched: 12. The CDR3 extends over 17 amino acids. The CDR3 protein is CASSTGQGEVADYGYTF. The CDR3, as DNA: TGCGCCAGCAGCACCGGACAGGGGGAAGTCGCTGACTATGGCTACACCTTC.

The chain uses TRBV3-1 and TRBJ2-2, with a possible D match to TRBD2 (6 bases). The ends were cut back, 1 base at V and 6 bases at J, with 12 bases in the middle. Per germline, CDR1 LGHDT and CDR2 YNNKEL (reference sequence). CDR3 length equals 15 residues. The CDR3 nucleotides read TGTGCCAGCAGCCAAGGGGAGGTGTTTCCCGGGGAGCTGTTTTTT. Translating it yields CASSQGEVFPGELFF.

This rearrangement joins TRBV7-8 to TRBJ2-6, with 8 bases lining up with TRBD1. CDR1 and CDR2 from the germline V gene are SGHVS and FQNEAQ. The CDR3 is made up of 15 amino acids. The junction had 5 bases not matched to a gene; V was cut back by 6 bases and J by 4 bases. CDR3 region: CASSRRGPGANVLTF. As DNA, the CDR3 is TGTGCCAGCAGTCGCAGGGGGCCGGGGGCCAACGTCCTGACTTTC.